A single sample gave rise to the 9 T cell receptor beta chains below, sequenced in a study of T cell repertoires in cytomegalovirus infection. TCRdb fed the reads into MiXCR, producing one record per CDR3 protein. This sample has approximately 130,000 distinct CDR3 sequences; 20% to 30% occur once, and the top ten carry roughly 35%. What these receptors recognize is not known. Sequencing used PBMCs, sequenced either directly or after in vitro stimulation (not recorded which). The receptors shown here come from a human donor in good health (CMV status not recorded). Some clones in this sample may be carry-over from other donors' samples.

The chain recombines TRBV4-1 with TRBJ1-1; D is uncertain. Germline loops: CDR1 MGHRA, CDR2 YSYEKL. The CDR3 contains 14 residues. V shed 5 bases and J shed 1 base, with 11 bases lying between them. CDR3 sequence: CASSLPGENTEAFF. As DNA, the CDR3 is TGCGCCAGCAGCTTACCCGGGGAGAACACTGAAGCTTTCTTT.

The V and J genes are TRBV5-1 and TRBJ1-2; no definite D call. Germline CDR1 and CDR2: SGHRS and YFSETQ. V dropped 3 bases and J dropped 4 bases, with 7 bases sitting between them. The CDR3 is made up of 12 amino acids. The CDR3 DNA sequence: TGCGCCAGCAGCTCTGGGGTCTATGGCTACACCTTC. Protein product: CASSSGVYGYTF.

This chain connects TRBV11-2 to TRBJ2-2; TRBD2 aligns across 8 bases. This CDR3 contains 16 residues. J gave up 5 bases and V 2 bases, and 7 bases lay outside the gene matches. Germline V gene sequence: CDR1 SGHAT, CDR2 FQNNGV. Here the CDR3 reads CASSLYAGGYTGELFF. CDR3 nucleotide sequence: TGTGCCAGCAGCTTATACGCGGGAGGTTATACCGGGGAGCTGTTTTTT. Supplemented by reference TRBV11-2 and TRBJ2-2, the full variable domain reads EAGVAQSPRYKIIEKRQSVAFWCNPISGHATLYWYQQILGQGPKLLIQFQNNGVVDDSQLPKDRFSAERLKGVDSTLKIQPAKLEDSAVYLCASSLYAGGYTGELFFGEGSRLTVL.

This clonotype occurred many times. This chain joins TRBV11-2 and TRBJ2-2; TRBD1 aligns across 7 bases. V dropped 2 bases and J dropped 5; count of bases not matched to a gene: 5. The CDR3 runs 15 residues. Germline CDR1 reads SGHAT; CDR2 reads FQNNGV. The CDR3 reads CASSLFLQGTGELFF. The CDR3 DNA reads as TGTGCCAGCAGCTTATTTCTACAGGGGACCGGGGAGCTGTTTTTT.

This clonotype came up many times. The rearrangement uses TRBV28 and TRBJ2-3; TRBD2 matches 9 bases. The length of the CDR3 is 14 residues. J gave up 3 bases and V 8 bases, and 6 bases lay outside the gene matches. Germline lookup yields CDR1 MDHEN and CDR2 SYDVKM. The CDR3 protein is CASGLAGTTDTQYF. The CDR3 DNA follows: TGTGCCAGCGGGCTAGCGGGGACGACAGATACGCAGTATTTT.

This clonotype was counted only a few times. The chain's CDR3 is CASSVGQGNFYEQYV. The DNA of the CDR3 is TGTGCCAGCAGCGTTGGACAGGGGAATTTCTACGAGCAGTACGTC. The chain couples TRBV7-8 to TRBJ2-7; 9 nucleotides line up with TRBD1. The CDR3 spans 15 residues. Germline lookup yields CDR1 SGHVS and CDR2 FQNEAQ. The trim removed 5 bases at V and 3 bases at J, leaving 8 bases unmatched.

This clonotype appeared a few times. This chain joins TRBV11-2 and TRBJ1-6; TRBD1 might be the D (5 bases). Germline V CDR1 and CDR2: SGHAT, FQNNGV. With 3 bases removed from V and 10 bases from J, the gap between germline ends came to 10 bases. The CDR3 is made up of 13 amino acids. The CDR3 is CASSFRERSPLHF. The CDR3 DNA sequence: TGTGCCAGCAGCTTCAGGGAGAGGTCACCCCTCCACTTT.

This clonotype was observed many times. The V call is TRBV7-2, the J call TRBJ1-1; TRBD1 matches at 8 bases. The germline V gene has CDR1 SGHTA and CDR2 FQGNSA. The length of the CDR3 is 14 residues. The trim removed 5 bases at V and 5 bases at J, leaving 7 bases unmatched. Written as DNA, the CDR3 is TGTGCCAGCAGCCCTCCAGGGGGCCATACTGAAGCTTTCTTT. Protein sequence: CASSPPGGHTEAFF.

This chain uses TRBV6-2 or TRBV6-3 with TRBJ2-1, with 9 bases lining up with TRBD2. Trimming removed 6 bases from V and 3 bases from J; junction bases left unmatched: 9. This CDR3 contains 16 residues. In germline, CDR1 is MNHEY, CDR2 SVGEGT. The CDR3 here is CASRTFGREGYNEQFF. For the CDR3, the DNA is TGTGCCAGCAGAACGTTTGGGCGGGAGGGCTACAATGAGCAGTTCTTC.